The rows below give T cell receptor beta chains drawn from one sample of a study of shared clonotypes between healthy human individuals. Measured with immunoSEQ multiplex PCR; TCRdb has only the in-frame clones, and not every one. The table has around 510,000 clones, approximately 95% seen once. Sample: naive CD4+ T cells sorted from blood. These receptors came from a woman in her 30s in good health. The CDR3 runs from the conserved cysteine through the conserved F or W. Not all rows give a size; the values are once, few, many and, for expanded clones, a class.

>TRBV4-1|16|NA
CASSPPGRKNFHEQYF
>TRBV7-3|15|NA
CASSLTGQNTGELFF
>TRBV9|15|NA
CASSVGGPSGNTIYF
>TRBV27|11|NA
CASRKGGQQYF
>TRBV4-1|16|once
CASSQDGAGNLREQFF
>TRBV19|14|NA
CASSLSGGTTEAFF
>TRBV4-1|17|NA
CASSHPRVAGGGGELFF
>TRBV7-9|15|NA
CASSVSGTDLTEAFF
>TRBV29-1|13|NA
CSGIGQAGGSGFF
>TRBV7-8|18|NA
CASSEIRGSSGSSYEQYF
>TRBV7-8|13|NA
CASREGQVAEAFF
>TRBV18|16|NA
CASSAATGALNTEAFF
>TRBV28|12|NA
CASSLFSYEQYF
>TRBV5-1|13|NA
CASSTDTGETQYF
>TRBV5-1|15|NA
CASSLVAGVGETQYF
>TRBV5-1|16|NA
CASSSSAGTGYEKLFF
>TRBV5-1|16|NA
CASSLGPQGADTEAFF
>TRBV5-1|16|NA
CASSNPVAGVFNEQFF
>TRBV10-1|13|NA
CASSYNSNQPQHF
>TRBV2|13|NA
CASQLISNQPQHF
>TRBV10-3|14|NA
CAAQDRDLTDTQYF
>TRBV19|12|NA
CASSETGFKAFF
>TRBV9|15|NA
CASSWGTSGPYEQYF